What follows are 7 T cell receptor beta chains derived from one specimen sequenced in a study of shared clonotypes between healthy human individuals. Sequencing used immunoSEQ multiplex PCR; TCRdb keeps in-frame clones, though not all of them. This sample has some 1 million clones, with approximately 68% found just once. Sample: memory CD4+ T cells sorted from blood. The subset is: CD45RA-negative fraction. These receptors were obtained from a man between 18 and 35 years old in good health.

The chain joins TRBV5-6 to TRBJ2-1; D might be TRBD1 (6 bases). This CDR3 has 16 amino acids. V was pared by 7 bases and J by 0 bases, with 17 bases between. Germline assignment: CDR1 SGHDT and CDR2 YYEEEE. The CDR3 spells CASARVGASSYNEQFF. The CDR3 region has the DNA TGTGCCAGCGCTCGGGTGGGGGCGAGCTCCTACAATGAGCAGTTCTTC.

To note about this clone: Relative to the germline gene, one junction end is altered; a read error may explain this. V usage is TRBV7-7 and J usage is TRBJ2-5; D could derive from TRBD1 or TRBD2 (5 bases each). Germline loops: CDR1 SSHAT, CDR2 FNYEAQ (reference sequence). The CDR3 covers 14 residues. The CDR3 DNA is TGTGCTAGCAGCCCCGGGACGGATCAAGAGACCCAGTACTTC. This gives the protein CASSPGTDQETQYF.

This chain uses TRBV7-2 with TRBJ1-2, with D possibly being TRBD1 (6 bases). CDR1 is SGHTA, CDR2 FQGNSA, per germline. V dropped 5 bases and J dropped 2 bases, with 9 bases sitting between them. The CDR3 runs 13 residues. CDR3 residues: CASSHGQNYGYTF. CDR3 in DNA: TGTGCCAGCAGCCACGGACAGAACTATGGCTACACCTTC. Supplemented by reference TRBV7-2 and TRBJ1-2, the full variable domain reads GAGVSQSPSNKVTEKGKDVELRCDPISGHTALYWYRQSLGQGLEFLIYFQGNSAPDKSGLPSDRFSAERTGGSVSTLTIQRTQQEDSAVYLCASSHGQNYGYTFGSGTRLTVV.

This chain joins TRBV10-3 and TRBJ2-2; TRBD1 aligns across 9 bases. Germline V CDR1 and CDR2: ENHRY, SYGVKD. V trimming: 3 bases; J trimming: 5 bases; junction bases outside the gene matches: 7. This CDR3 comprises 16 residues. In nucleotides, the CDR3 is TGTGCCATCAGTGACTCCGGGACAGGGAATACCGGGGAGCTGTTTTTT. This encodes CAISDSGTGNTGELFF.

This rearrangement joins TRBV11-2 to TRBJ2-7, with D hard to call. The CDR3 runs 11 residues. From germline, CDR1 is SGHAT and CDR2 FQNNGV. V lost 5 bases to trimming and J lost 9 bases, with 11 bases between them. The CDR3 protein is CASSTRTVQYF. The CDR3 DNA is TGTGCCAGCAGCACCCGAACCGTGCAGTACTTC. Together with reference TRBV11-2 and TRBJ2-7, the CDR3 gives the full variable domain: EAGVAQSPRYKIIEKRQSVAFWCNPISGHATLYWYQQILGQGPKLLIQFQNNGVVDDSQLPKDRFSAERLKGVDSTLKIQPAKLEDSAVYLCASSTRTVQYFGPGTRLTVT.

The gene calls are TRBV11-2 and TRBJ2-7; 7 nucleotides line up with TRBD1. The CDR3 sequence is 15 residues long. Germline CDR1 and CDR2: SGHAT and FQNNGV. The J segment lost 0 bases and the V segment lost 5 bases, leaving 7 bases of the junction unmatched. The CDR3 nucleotides read TGTGCCAGCAGCCGCTCTAGGGGGCCCTCCTACGAGCAGTACTTC. This sequence encodes CASSRSRGPSYEQYF. Combining the CDR3 with reference TRBV11-2 and TRBJ2-7 gives the whole variable domain EAGVAQSPRYKIIEKRQSVAFWCNPISGHATLYWYQQILGQGPKLLIQFQNNGVVDDSQLPKDRFSAERLKGVDSTLKIQPAKLEDSAVYLCASSRSRGPSYEQYFGPGTRLTVT.

This clone was found many times. The genes are TRBV2 and TRBJ2-1; 9 bases agree with TRBD2. V lost 7 bases to trimming and J lost 8 bases; unmatched junction nucleotides: 9. This CDR3 has 14 amino acids. Germline lookup yields CDR1 SNHLY and CDR2 FYNNEI. The CDR3 here is CASKVQGLAYEQFF. The DNA of the CDR3 is TGTGCCAGCAAAGTACAGGGACTAGCCTATGAGCAGTTCTTC. Based on the CDR3 plus reference TRBV2 and TRBJ2-1, the full variable domain is EPEVTQTPSHQVTQMGQEVILRCVPISNHLYFYWYRQILGQKVEFLVSFYNNEISEKSEIFDDQFSVERPDGSNFTLKIRSTKLEDSAMYFCASKVQGLAYEQFFGPGTRLTVL.